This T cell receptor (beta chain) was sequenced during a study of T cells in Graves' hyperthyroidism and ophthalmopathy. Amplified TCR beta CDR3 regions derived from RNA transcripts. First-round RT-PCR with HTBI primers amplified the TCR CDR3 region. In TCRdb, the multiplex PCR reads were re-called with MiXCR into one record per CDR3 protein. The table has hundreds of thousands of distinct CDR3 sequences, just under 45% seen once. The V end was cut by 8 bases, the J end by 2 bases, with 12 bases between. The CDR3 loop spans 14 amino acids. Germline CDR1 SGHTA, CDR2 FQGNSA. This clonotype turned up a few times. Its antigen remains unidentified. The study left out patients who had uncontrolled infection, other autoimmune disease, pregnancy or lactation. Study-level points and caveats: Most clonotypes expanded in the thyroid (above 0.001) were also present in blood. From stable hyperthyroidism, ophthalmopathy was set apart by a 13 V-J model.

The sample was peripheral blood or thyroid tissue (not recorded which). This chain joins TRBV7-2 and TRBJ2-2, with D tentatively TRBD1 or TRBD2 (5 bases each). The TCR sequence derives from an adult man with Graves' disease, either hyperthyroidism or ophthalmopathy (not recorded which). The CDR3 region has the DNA TGTGCCAGCCGTGAGGGGCCAAACACCGGGGAGCTGTTTTTT. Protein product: CASREGPNTGELFF.